Following are 26 T cell receptor beta chains from one sample sequenced in a study of PD-1 blockade in classical Hodgkin lymphoma. The time point was: cycle 4 day 1 (C4D1), after 6 weeks of nivolumab. All the patients suffered relapse after autologous stem cell transplantation, and brentuximab vedotin exposure differed. Sequencing was performed with immunoSEQ multiplex PCR; in TCRdb, only in-frame clones are kept and a portion is missing. This table holds tens of thousands of clones, about three quarters found once. The sample consisted of peripheral blood mononuclear cells (PBMCs), taken before the fourth cycle of nivolumab. These receptors were obtained from a human donor with classical Hodgkin lymphoma.

The chain links TRBV9 to TRBJ1-5, with 8 positions matching TRBD1. Germline V gene lookup returns CDR1 SGDLS and CDR2 YYNGEE. The length of the CDR3 is 17 residues. The V gene end was trimmed by 3 bases and the J gene end by 0 bases; junction bases not matched to a gene: 8. CDR3 residues: CASSGGQGLNSNQPQHF. DNA for the CDR3: TGTGCCAGCAGCGGAGGACAGGGATTGAATAGCAATCAGCCCCAGCATTTT.

The rearrangement uses TRBV6-5 and TRBJ2-5; weak D call: TRBD1 (7 bases). This CDR3 has 15 residues. CDR1 MNHEY and CDR2 SVGAGI come from the germline V gene. V lost 4 bases and J lost 2, with 14 bases in between. CDR3 coding DNA: TGTGCCAGCAGTTTGGGCGGGACAGAACAAGAGACCCAGTACTTC. Translation: CASSLGGTEQETQYF.

This clone occurred a few times. The J gene is TRBJ1-1, the V gene TRBV9; no clear D. CDR1 is SGDLS and CDR2 is YYNGEE in the germline V gene. Trimming shortened V by 4 bases and J by 0 bases, and 7 bases separated the two germline ends. CDR3 size: 13 residues. CDR3 nucleotide sequence: TGTGCCAGCAGCACCCTTATGAACACTGAAGCTTTCTTT. Translation gives CASSTLMNTEAFF.

V is TRBV30 and J is TRBJ1-5; possibly TRBD1 for D (5 bases). There are 14 residues in the CDR3. Trimming pared 0 bases from V and 7 bases from J, leaving 13 bases between. CDR1 and CDR2 from the germline V gene are GTSNPN and SVGIG (reference sequence). In DNA form, the CDR3 reads TGTGCCTGGAGTGTAGAAGGGGAAAGGCAGCCCCAGCATTTT. It translates to CAWSVEGERQPQHF.

Here the CDR3 reads CASSNRQGKDEQFF. In DNA form, the CDR3 reads TGTGCCAGTAGCAACAGACAGGGTAAGGATGAGCAGTTCTTC. V and J are TRBV19 and TRBJ2-1, with 7 bases identical to TRBD1. V gave up 6 bases and J gave up 8 bases; unmatched junction bases: 10. This CDR3 is built from 14 residues. The germline V gene encodes CDR1 LNHDA and CDR2 SQIVND (reference sequence).

The genes are TRBV28 and TRBJ1-5; D is unresolved. Per the germline V gene, CDR1 is MDHEN and CDR2 is SYDVKM. Trimming removed 3 bases from V and 1 base from J, with 10 bases in between. CDR3 length: 15 amino acids. Here the CDR3 reads CASSFRGQSNQPQHF. In DNA, the CDR3 is TGTGCCAGCAGTTTCAGAGGCCAGAGCAATCAGCCCCAGCATTTT.

The chain uses TRBV7-9 and TRBJ2-3, with 10 positions matching TRBD2. J gave up 2 bases and V 5 bases, and 7 bases lay outside the gene matches. CDR3 length: 16 amino acids. Germline CDR1 is SEHNR and CDR2 is FQNEAQ (reference sequence). The CDR3 DNA is TGTGCCAGCAGCCCCGGACTAGCGGAATTCACAGATACGCAGTATTTT. Translated: CASSPGLAEFTDTQYF.

The V call is TRBV19, the J call TRBJ1-5; 7 nucleotides align to TRBD1. V dropped 2 bases and J dropped 0; count of bases not matched to a gene: 1. CDR1 is LNHDA, CDR2 SQIVND, per germline (reference sequence). The CDR3 contains 15 residues. As DNA, the CDR3 is TGTGCCAGTAGTATAAGGACAGGTAGCAATCAGCCCCAGCATTTT. This encodes CASSIRTGSNQPQHF.

The V gene is TRBV19, the J gene TRBJ1-3; D gene ambiguous. V lost 3 bases, J lost 2 bases, and 14 bases lay in between. Germline CDR1 reads LNHDA; CDR2 reads SQIVND (reference sequence). CDR3 length: 16 residues. The CDR3: CASSIGQVFTGNTIYF. In nucleotides, the CDR3 is TGTGCCAGTAGTATTGGTCAGGTTTTTACTGGAAACACCATATATTTT.

This sequence joins TRBV4-1 and TRBJ1-1; 8 bases are a match to TRBD1. V shed 3 bases, J shed 4 bases, and the junction held 7 bases outside the gene matches. The CDR3 loop spans 15 amino acids. Germline loops: CDR1 MGHRA, CDR2 YSYEKL. CDR3 nucleotides: TGCGCCAGCAGCCACCAGAGAACAGGGGGCACTGAAGCTTTCTTT. This gives the protein CASSHQRTGGTEAFF.

This clone came up a few times. The chain carries TRBV9 and TRBJ2-1, with D possibly TRBD2 on 6 matching bases. V lost 0 bases, J lost 6 bases, and 13 bases lay in between. This CDR3 region has 15 residues. Germline assignment: CDR1 SGDLS and CDR2 YYNGEE. CDR3 amino acids: CASSVAPREFNEQFF. In nucleotides, the CDR3 is TGTGCCAGCAGCGTAGCGCCCCGGGAGTTCAATGAGCAGTTCTTC. The full variable domain, completed using reference TRBV9 and TRBJ2-1, is DSGVTQTPKHLITATGQRVTLRCSPRSGDLSVYWYQQSLDQGLQFLIQYYNGEERAKGNILERFSAQQFPDLHSELNLSSLELGDSALYFCASSVAPREFNEQFFGPGTRLTVL.

V and J are TRBV4-3 and TRBJ2-5, with 10 nucleotides matching TRBD1. The V and J ends lost 1 base and 4 bases, in that order; junction bases with no gene match: 6. Germline values: CDR1 LGHNA, CDR2 YSLEER. The CDR3 sequence is 16 residues long. The CDR3 sequence is CASSQGTGGYGETQYF. The CDR3 coding sequence is TGCGCCAGCAGCCAAGGGACAGGGGGATACGGAGAGACCCAGTACTTC.

This clone has only a few counts. The V gene is TRBV27, the J gene TRBJ2-7; 7 positions match TRBD1. V shed 4 bases, J shed 3 bases, and the junction held 9 bases outside the gene matches. Germline loops: CDR1 MNHEY, CDR2 SMNVEV (reference sequence). CDR3 size: 15 residues. The CDR3 DNA reads as TGTGCCAGCAGTTACAGGACAGGCGGAAACTACGAGCAGTACTTC. This gives the protein CASSYRTGGNYEQYF.

This chain links TRBV10-3 with TRBJ2-5, with 8 positions matching TRBD2. The CDR3 covers 13 residues. Germline CDR1 is ENHRY and CDR2 is SYGVKD. The CDR3 DNA is TGTGCGACTTCACCGGGACTAGGGGAGACCCAGTACTTC. It encodes CATSPGLGETQYF.

There are many counts of this clone. The rearrangement joins TRBV7-9 to TRBJ1-6; D unresolved. V shed 4 bases and J shed 0 bases, with 7 bases lying between them. The CDR3 length is 15 residues. Germline CDR1 and CDR2: SEHNR and FQNEAQ (reference sequence). The CDR3 nucleotides read TGTGCCAGCAGCTCACGGGGCTCCTATAATTCACCCCTCCACTTT. Translating it yields CASSSRGSYNSPLHF. The whole variable domain, filled in from reference TRBV7-9 and TRBJ1-6, reads DTGVSQNPRHKITKRGQNVTFRCDPISEHNRLYWYRQTLGQGPEFLTYFQNEAQLEKSRLLSDRFSAERPKGSFSTLEIQRTEQGDSAMYLCASSSRGSYNSPLHFGNGTRLTVT.

V usage is TRBV6-6 and J usage is TRBJ1-1, with unresolved D. The V end lost 7 bases, the J end lost 5 bases, and 17 bases lay between the germline ends. This CDR3 has 14 residues. Germline CDR1 MNHNY, CDR2 SVGAGI (reference sequence). The CDR3: CASILGLLGTEAFF. As DNA, the CDR3 is TGTGCCAGCATCCTGGGGTTGCTAGGTACTGAAGCTTTCTTT.

The chain couples TRBV19 to TRBJ2-7; TRBD2 matches at 13 bases. Germline V gene sequence: CDR1 LNHDA, CDR2 SQIVND (reference sequence). V lost 2 bases and J lost 5; bases outside the gene matches: 3. The CDR3 loop spans 15 amino acids. CDR3 in DNA: TGTGCCAGTAGTATACAACTAGCGGGAGGGGACGAGCAGTACTTC. This gives the protein CASSIQLAGGDEQYF. Full variable domain (missing parts from reference TRBV19 and TRBJ2-7): DGGITQSPKYLFRKEGQNVTLSCEQNLNHDAMYWYRQDPGQGLRLIYYSQIVNDFQKGDIAEGYSVSREKKESFPLTVTSAQKNPTAFYLCASSIQLAGGDEQYFGPGTRLTVT.

The V and J genes are TRBV10-3 and TRBJ2-1, with D possibly being TRBD1 (5 bases). The CDR3 covers 13 residues. V shed 8 bases and J shed 6 bases, with 14 bases lying between them. The V gene's germline CDR1 is ENHRY and CDR2 SYGVKD. The CDR3 spells CAISQGVGNEQFF. CDR3 nucleotides: TGTGCCATCTCCCAGGGTGTGGGCAATGAGCAGTTCTTC.

V and J are TRBV6-5 and TRBJ1-5, with D unclear. The CDR3 runs 14 residues. The V end was cut by 0 bases, the J end by 4 bases, with 7 bases between. Looked up from germline, CDR1 is MNHEY and CDR2 is SVGAGI. DNA for the CDR3: TGTGCCAGCAGTTACTCGACTGGTAATCAGCCCCAGCATTTT. Translating gives CASSYSTGNQPQHF.

In its sample, this clone was seen once. The J gene is TRBJ2-2, the V gene TRBV9, with 8 nucleotides matching TRBD1. The CDR3 length is 17 residues. Germline loops: CDR1 SGDLS, CDR2 YYNGEE. V lost 2 bases to trimming and J lost 6 bases; unmatched junction nucleotides: 12. The CDR3 loop reads CASSVYYRQGAAGELFF. The CDR3 coding sequence is TGTGCCAGCAGCGTTTATTACCGGCAGGGGGCGGCCGGGGAGCTGTTTTTT.

As DNA, the CDR3 is TGCGCCAGCAGTTTTATCCAGCGGGAGCCTTCAGATACGCAGTATTTT. Translating it yields CASSFIQREPSDTQYF. The chain couples TRBV4-1 to TRBJ2-3, with 8 bases identical to TRBD2. CDR3 length: 16 residues. Germline assignment: CDR1 MGHRA and CDR2 YSYEKL. The V segment lost 6 bases and the J segment 4 bases; nucleotides outside the gene matches: 12.

In its sample, this clone was seen once. V is TRBV27 and J is TRBJ1-2; D perhaps matches TRBD1 (5 bases). Trimming left V 0 bases short and J 4 bases short, with 9 bases between. The CDR3 runs to 14 residues. Germline V gene sequence: CDR1 MNHEY, CDR2 SMNVEV (reference sequence). The DNA for the CDR3 is TGTGCCAGCAGTTTATCTCGGGGCGTCTATGGCTACACCTTC. Translation gives CASSLSRGVYGYTF.

The chain employs TRBV5-4 and TRBJ2-2; no firm D call. This CDR3 is built from 13 residues. Germline CDR1 is SGHNT and CDR2 is YYREEE (reference sequence). V was trimmed by 2 bases and J by 8 bases, leaving 10 bases between them. DNA for the CDR3: TGTGCCAGCAGCTTAATCTTTCAGGGGGAGCTGTTTTTT. It specifies CASSLIFQGELFF. The variable domain in full, completed from reference TRBV5-4 and TRBJ2-2, reads ETGVTQSPTHLIKTRGQQVTLRCSSQSGHNTVSWYQQALGQGPQFIFQYYREEENGRGNFPPRFSGLQFPNYSSELNVNALELDDSALYLCASSLIFQGELFFGEGSRLTVL.

This chain connects TRBV4-1 to TRBJ1-3, with 8 bases aligning to TRBD1. This CDR3 has 17 amino acids. Germline CDR1 is MGHRA and CDR2 is YSYEKL. With V trimmed by 1 base and J by 2 bases, 7 bases remained unmatched. CDR3 protein: CASSQGFAGGPGNTIYF. Written as DNA, the CDR3 is TGCGCCAGCAGCCAAGGATTCGCAGGGGGCCCTGGAAACACCATATATTTT.

This chain links TRBV5-4 with TRBJ2-5, with 11 bases fitting TRBD2. The germline V gene has CDR1 SGHNT and CDR2 YYREEE (reference sequence). The CDR3 sequence is 17 residues long. V was pared by 0 bases and J by 4 bases, with 8 bases of the junction left unmatched. The DNA for the CDR3 is TGTGCCAGCAGCTTGGGCCTCCTAGCGGGAGGAGGAGAGACCCAGTACTTC. Amino acid sequence: CASSLGLLAGGGETQYF.

The chain couples TRBV6-6 to TRBJ1-1; D may be TRBD1 (6 bases). The CDR3 has 13 amino acids. CDR1 MNHNY and CDR2 SVGAGI come from the germline V gene (reference sequence). The V and J ends lost 0 bases and 7 bases respectively, with 9 bases between them. In DNA, the CDR3 is TGTGCCAGCAGTTACTCGGGGGCAGATGAAGCTTTCTTT. Encoded protein: CASSYSGADEAFF.